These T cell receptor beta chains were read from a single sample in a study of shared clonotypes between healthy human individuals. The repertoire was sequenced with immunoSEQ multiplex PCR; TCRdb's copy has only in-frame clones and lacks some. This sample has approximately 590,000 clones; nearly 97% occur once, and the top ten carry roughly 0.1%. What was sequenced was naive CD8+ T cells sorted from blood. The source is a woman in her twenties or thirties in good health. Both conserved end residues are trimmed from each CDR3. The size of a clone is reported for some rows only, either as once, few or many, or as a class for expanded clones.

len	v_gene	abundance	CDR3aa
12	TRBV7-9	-	ASSPRALDYEQY
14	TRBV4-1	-	ASSPESRGVVDTQY
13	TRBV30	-	AWSVRSFTDPEQF
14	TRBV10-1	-	ASSEGHYTNTGELF
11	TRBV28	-	ASSFKVDQPQH
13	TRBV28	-	ASRQQGSGSYGYT
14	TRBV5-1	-	ASSSRRRGGITEAF
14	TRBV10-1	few	ASSDDGEEAGNTIY
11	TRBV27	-	ASLGGPSYEQY
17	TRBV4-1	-	ASSHGLATQKGSYNEQF
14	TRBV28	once	ASSSPRDRGTYEQY
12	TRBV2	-	ASSFGQGSYEQY
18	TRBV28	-	ASSFHAVIAGGPWMDEQF
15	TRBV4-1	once	ASSHRPPGLGYNEQF
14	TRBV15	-	ATSWTGTSGSYEQY
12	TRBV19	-	ASSTQIAAYEQY
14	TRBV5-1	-	ASSLAGGTASYEQY
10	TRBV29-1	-	SVGTGGHEQY
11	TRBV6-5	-	ASRPETPETQY
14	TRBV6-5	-	ASSSASGEGGETQY
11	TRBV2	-	ASSDVPSYEQY
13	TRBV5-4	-	ASSVFRDGNEKLF
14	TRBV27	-	ASSLTGAGVNQPQH
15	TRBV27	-	ASSPSGLAGVTETQY
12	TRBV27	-	ASSLQGSGTEAF